Below are 20 T cell receptor beta chains sequenced from a single sample in a study of control samples from healthy donors and cancer patients. Profiled with immunoSEQ multiplex PCR; TCRdb holds only in-frame clones, not every one. The sample lists roughly 130,000 clones; about 88% were seen once. The sequenced sample was blood. The receptors originated from a woman younger than 45 in good health.

V is TRBV3-1 (or the pseudogene TRBV3-2) and J is TRBJ1-1, with 7 positions matching TRBD1. The CDR3 is 16 residues long. Trimming cost V 7 bases and J 0 bases; bases outside gene matches: 11. The germline V gene encodes CDR1 LGHDT and CDR2 YNNKEL (reference sequence). CDR3 in DNA: TGTGCCAGCACCCCCGGGAGGGGGCGGGTGAACACTGAAGCTTTCTTT. Encoded protein: CASTPGRGRVNTEAFF.

This clone is a singleton in its sample. The gene calls are TRBV5-1 and TRBJ2-7; D perhaps matches TRBD2 (6 bases). V was clipped by 4 bases and J by 0 bases, with 11 bases between them. Germline assignment: CDR1 SGHRS and CDR2 YFSETQ. This CDR3 contains 14 residues. DNA for the CDR3: TGCGCCAGCAGCGAGGGAGGAGGCTCCTACGAGCAGTACTTC. Its protein is CASSEGGGSYEQYF.

The V gene is TRBV5-1, the J gene TRBJ1-2; no clear D. The CDR3 totals 13 residues. V lost 0 bases, J lost 2 bases, and 5 bases lay in between. Germline V gene data show CDR1 as SGHRS and CDR2 as YFSETQ. The CDR3 DNA reads TGCGCCAGCAGCTTGGACGCGAACTATGGCTACACCTTC. Amino acids: CASSLDANYGYTF.

CDR3 DNA: TGTGCCAGCAGCTTAGATCTAGAGGGGACAGAATACTTC. The encoded protein is CASSLDLEGTEYF. J is TRBJ2-5 and V is TRBV7-9, with TRBD1 identical over 7 bases. The length of the CDR3 is 13 residues. Losses at the gene ends were 1 base for V and 14 bases for J; bases not matched to a gene: 10. Germline V CDR1 and CDR2: SEHNR, FQNEAQ (reference sequence).

The rearrangement uses TRBV24-1 and TRBJ2-3; 7 bases fit TRBD1. The CDR3 has 14 amino acids. The V and J ends lost 9 bases and 2 bases, in that order; junction bases with no gene match: 7. Germline V lookup: CDR1 KGHDR, CDR2 SFDVKD. The CDR3 DNA reads TGTGCCACCCGAGACAGGGCCTTCACAGATACGCAGTATTTT. It yields the protein CATRDRAFTDTQYF.

This clone was seen just once. This chain connects TRBV29-1 to TRBJ2-1; TRBD2 aligns across 10 bases. This CDR3 contains 13 residues. Losses at the gene ends were 3 bases for V and 5 bases for J; bases not matched to a gene: 1. CDR1 and CDR2 from the germline V gene are SQVTM and ANQGSEA. CDR3 sequence reads: CSVDGTSDNEQFF. The DNA of the CDR3 is TGCAGCGTTGACGGGACTAGCGACAATGAGCAGTTCTTC.

The rearrangement links TRBV5-6 to TRBJ1-1; no firm D call. The germline V gene encodes CDR1 SGHDT and CDR2 YYEEEE. Deletions cut 1 base from V and 1 base from J, with 8 bases between. The CDR3 sequence is 14 residues long. In DNA, the CDR3 is TGTGCCAGCAGCTTGCTGAATGGGAACACTGAAGCTTTCTTT. This codes for CASSLLNGNTEAFF.

The chain employs TRBV4-2 and TRBJ2-3; D unresolved. The germline gives CDR1 LGHNA, CDR2 YNFKEQ. V dropped 0 bases and J dropped 0 bases, with 10 bases sitting between them. The CDR3 is 16 amino acids. CDR3 loop: CASSQDPDTSTDTQYF. The CDR3 DNA reads as TGTGCCAGCAGCCAAGACCCAGACACTAGCACAGATACGCAGTATTTT.

The V and J genes are TRBV23-1 and TRBJ1-6; 8 bases are shared with TRBD1. TRBV23-1 falls under the ORF class, with uncertain function. CDR3 size: 14 residues. Unmatched junction bases numbered 9, after V lost 4 bases and J lost 13 bases. Here the CDR3 DNA reads TGCGCCAGCAGTCCAGACAGGGGAGTTGTCCCCCTCCACTTT. As protein: CASSPDRGVVPLHF.

The chain recombines TRBV6-4 with TRBJ2-2, with D tentatively TRBD1 (7 bases). In germline, CDR1 is MRHNA, CDR2 SNTAGT. This CDR3 is built from 13 residues. V dropped 6 bases and J dropped 5 bases, with 10 bases sitting between them. CDR3 DNA: TGTGCCAGCAGGGCAGGGGGGACCGGGGAGCTGTTTTTT. As protein: CASRAGGTGELFF.

The chain recombines TRBV9 with TRBJ2-2; 10 positions match TRBD2. The CDR3 is made up of 14 amino acids. Per the germline V gene, CDR1 is SGDLS and CDR2 is YYNGEE. V was clipped by 5 bases and J by 7 bases; unmatched bases: 5. CDR3 residues: CASRASGSGGELFF. In DNA, the CDR3 is TGTGCCAGCAGAGCTAGCGGGAGCGGCGGGGAGCTGTTTTTT.

The CDR3 DNA sequence: TGCGCCAGCAGCAATATCTACCTACGGGACAACCTGAACACTGAAGCTTTCTTT. This sequence encodes CASSNIYLRDNLNTEAFF. The V gene is TRBV5-1, the J gene TRBJ1-1; D may be TRBD1 (6 bases). The V gene lost 4 bases and the J gene lost 0 bases, with 22 bases spanning the gap. The CDR3 contains 18 residues. The germline V gene has CDR1 SGHRS and CDR2 YFSETQ.

The V and J genes are TRBV19 and TRBJ1-2; D gene unclear. The CDR3 totals 16 residues. The V end was cut by 3 bases, the J end by 8 bases, with 22 bases between. Germline V lookup: CDR1 LNHDA, CDR2 SQIVND (reference sequence). CDR3 DNA: TGTGCCAGTAGTATTAAGGCCGGCGCATCAGCGGGAGGCTACACCTTC. The encoded protein is CASSIKAGASAGGYTF.

The chain is built from TRBV3-1 (or the pseudogene TRBV3-2) and TRBJ2-7; no reliable D call. V was trimmed by 5 bases and J by 2 bases, leaving 16 bases between them. CDR3 size: 15 residues. CDR1 is LGHDT and CDR2 is YNNKEL in the germline V gene (reference sequence). CDR3 in amino acids: CASSSRDLATYEQYF. The CDR3, as DNA: TGTGCCAGCAGCTCCCGAGACCTCGCCACCTACGAGCAGTACTTC.

The chain carries TRBV5-6 and TRBJ2-7; 8 bases map to TRBD1. The germline CDR1 and CDR2 sequences are SGHDT and YYEEEE. The V and J ends lost 6 bases and 0 bases, in that order; junction bases with no gene match: 5. There are 14 residues in the CDR3. The CDR3 reads CASTTDRGSYEQYF. Here the CDR3 DNA reads TGTGCCAGCACCACCGACAGGGGCTCCTACGAGCAGTACTTC.

This chain connects TRBV19 to TRBJ1-5, with D possibly being TRBD1 (5 bases). V was cut by 7 bases and J by 0 bases, with 13 bases left in between. CDR1 is LNHDA and CDR2 is SQIVND in the germline V gene (reference sequence). This CDR3 is 15 amino acids long. In nucleotides, the CDR3 is TGTGCCAGTAAACAGGACCGCATTAGCAATCAGCCCCAGCATTTT. Translating gives CASKQDRISNQPQHF.

This clone has only one observation. This chain uses TRBV29-1 with TRBJ1-4, with a possible D match to TRBD1 (6 bases). The CDR3 sequence is 13 residues long. The V gene's germline CDR1 is SQVTM and CDR2 ANQGSEA. V was pared by 2 bases and J by 7 bases, with 11 bases between. The CDR3 DNA reads TGCAGCGTTGAAAAGGGGGGGTCTGAAAAACTGTTTTTT. Its translation: CSVEKGGSEKLFF. The full variable domain, completed using reference TRBV29-1 and TRBJ1-4, is SAVISQKPSRDICQRGTSLTIQCQVDSQVTMMFWYRQQPGQSLTLIATANQGSEATYESGFVIDKFPISRPNLTFSTLTVSNMSPEDSSIYLCSVEKGGSEKLFFGSGTQLSVL.

The chain employs TRBV5-1 and TRBJ2-7; D not certain. The germline V gene encodes CDR1 SGHRS and CDR2 YFSETQ. V lost 0 bases and J 6 bases, leaving 10 bases between the germline ends. This CDR3 is built from 13 residues. This CDR3 reads CASSLEASGEQYF. DNA for the CDR3: TGCGCCAGCAGCTTGGAGGCGTCCGGCGAGCAGTACTTC.

This clone was observed once. The chain uses TRBV20-1 and TRBJ2-7, with 7 positions matching TRBD2. V lost 3 bases to trimming and J lost 4 bases; unmatched junction nucleotides: 6. CDR3 length: 13 residues. Germline CDR1 DFQATT, CDR2 SNEGSKA (reference sequence). CDR3 nucleotide sequence: TGCAGTGCTAGTAGCGGGCGGGGGTACGAGCAGTACTTC. Its protein product is CSASSGRGYEQYF.

With respect to this clone: Other DNA variants within this sample encode the same CDR3. V gene TRBV27 combines with J gene TRBJ2-7; 9 bases align to TRBD1. The CDR3 runs to 15 residues. Germline CDR1 and CDR2: MNHEY and SMNVEV (reference sequence). With 1 base clipped from V and 7 bases from J, the junction kept 8 bases outside the gene matches. The CDR3 DNA follows: TGTGCCAGCAGTTTATTGGGACAGGGAGCATGGGAGCAGTACTTC. Its protein is CASSLLGQGAWEQYF.